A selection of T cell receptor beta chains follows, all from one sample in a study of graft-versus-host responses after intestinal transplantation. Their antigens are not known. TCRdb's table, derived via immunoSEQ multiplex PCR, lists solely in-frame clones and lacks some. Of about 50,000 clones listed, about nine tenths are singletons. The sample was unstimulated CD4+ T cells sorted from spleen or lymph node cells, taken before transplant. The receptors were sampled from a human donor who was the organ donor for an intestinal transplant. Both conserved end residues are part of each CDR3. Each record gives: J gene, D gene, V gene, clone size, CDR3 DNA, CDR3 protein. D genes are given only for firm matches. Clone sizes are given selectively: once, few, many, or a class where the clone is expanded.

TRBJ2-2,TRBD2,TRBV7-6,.,TGTGCCAGCAGCGCAACTCTAGCGGCGAACACCGGGGAGCTGTTTTTT,CASSATLAANTGELFF
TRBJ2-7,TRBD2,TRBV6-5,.,TGTGCCAGCAGTACTAGCGGGAGGGCCTACGAGCAGTACTTC,CASSTSGRAYEQYF
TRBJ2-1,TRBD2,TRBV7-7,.,TGTGCTAGCAGCTTGACAGGGGCTAGCGGGAGTTACAATGAGCAGTTCTTC,CASSLTGASGSYNEQFF
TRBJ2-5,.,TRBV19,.,TGTGCCAGTAGTATAGTAGGGCAGGGGTTCCAAGAGACCCAGTACTTC,CASSIVGQGFQETQYF
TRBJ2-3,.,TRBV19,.,TGTGCCAGTAGTATACTCCCCCAGGGGACGGTGGCAGATACGCAGTATTTT,CASSILPQGTVADTQYF
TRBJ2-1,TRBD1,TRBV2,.,TGTGCCAGCAGACAAGGGGGCTATGAGCAGTTCTTC,CASRQGGYEQFF
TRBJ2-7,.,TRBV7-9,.,TGTGCCAGCAGCTCGGACGGGTGGACCTCCGGGTGGGAGCAGTACTTC,CASSSDGWTSGWEQYF
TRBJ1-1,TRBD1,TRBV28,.,TGTGCCAGCAGTTCCGACAGGGGGCGCCCTGAAGCTTTCTTT,CASSSDRGRPEAFF
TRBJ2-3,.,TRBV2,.,TGTGCCAGCAATCCTATTATTCGCACAGATACGCAGTATTTT,CASNPIIRTDTQYF
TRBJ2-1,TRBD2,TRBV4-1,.,TGCGCCAGCAGCCAAGGACTAGCGGACTCCTACAATGAGCAGTTCTTC,CASSQGLADSYNEQFF
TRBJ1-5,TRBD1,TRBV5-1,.,TGCGCCAGCAGCTTAGGGGGCCTTCACAATCAGCCCCAGCATTTT,CASSLGGLHNQPQHF
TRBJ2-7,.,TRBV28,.,TGTGCCAGCAGTTTACGGGACAACTACGAGCAGTACTTC,CASSLRDNYEQYF
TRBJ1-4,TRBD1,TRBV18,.,TGTGCCAGCTCACCCGTGACAGGGAGTCTTGAAAAACTGTTTTTT,CASSPVTGSLEKLFF
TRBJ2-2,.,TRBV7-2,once,TGTGCCAGCAGCGCCGACCAGGAGAGCGGGGAGCTGTTTTTT,CASSADQESGELFF
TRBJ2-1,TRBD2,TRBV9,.,TGTGCCAGCAGCGTAGCCGGGACTAGCGGCCGATACAATGAGCAGTTCTTC,CASSVAGTSGRYNEQFF
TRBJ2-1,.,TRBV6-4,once,TGTGCCAGCAGTGAAAAGGAGCTACCCTACAATGAGCAGTTCTTC,CASSEKELPYNEQFF
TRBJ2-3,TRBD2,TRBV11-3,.,TGTGCCAGCAGCTCAACGGGACTAGTCGGCACAGATACGCAGTATTTT,CASSSTGLVGTDTQYF
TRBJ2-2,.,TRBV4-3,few,TGCGCCAGCAGCCAAAACAGGGACACCGGGGAGCTGTTTTTT,CASSQNRDTGELFF
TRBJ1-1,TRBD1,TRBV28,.,TGTGCCAGCAGCCCTATTGGACAGGGTGGGACTGAAGCTTTCTTT,CASSPIGQGGTEAFF
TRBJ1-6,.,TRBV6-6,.,TGTGCCAGCAGTTACAGGGGAGAAAGGATGGGTTCACCCCTCCACTTT,CASSYRGERMGSPLHF
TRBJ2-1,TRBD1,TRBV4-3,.,TGCGCCAGCAGCCGACAGGGGAATGAGCAGTTCTTC,CASSRQGNEQFF
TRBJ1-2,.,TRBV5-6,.,TGTGCCAGCAGCTTGGGAACGGATTATGGCTACACCTTC,CASSLGTDYGYTF
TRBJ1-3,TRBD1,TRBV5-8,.,TGTGCCAGCAGCCCGACAGGGGTCGGAAACACCATATATTTT,CASSPTGVGNTIYF
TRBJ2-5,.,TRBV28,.,TGTGCCAGCAGTTTCGGGGGCTTAGAGACCCAGTACTTC,CASSFGGLETQYF
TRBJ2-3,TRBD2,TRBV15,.,TGTGCCACCAGCAGGACTAGCGGGAGCACAGATACGCAGTATTTT,CATSRTSGSTDTQYF
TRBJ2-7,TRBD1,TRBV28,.,TGTGCCAGCAGCGGGACAGGGAGAAACGAGCAGTACTTC,CASSGTGRNEQYF
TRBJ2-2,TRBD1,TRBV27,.,TGTGCCAGCAGATTCAGGGGGCGCGACACCGGGGAGCTGTTTTTT,CASRFRGRDTGELFF
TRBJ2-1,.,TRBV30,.,TGTGCCTGGATAGGTAGCCCAAACAATGAGCAGTTCTTC,CAWIGSPNNEQFF
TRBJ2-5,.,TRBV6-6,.,TGTGCCAGCAGCCCCGTTGGCGGAGGGACCCAGTACTTC,CASSPVGGGTQYF
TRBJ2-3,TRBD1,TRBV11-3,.,TGTGCCAGCAGCTGGACAGGGGGCACAGATACGCAGTATTTT,CASSWTGGTDTQYF
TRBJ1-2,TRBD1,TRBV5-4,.,TGTGCCAGCAGGGGGACAGGGGCGTACTATGGCTACACCTTC,CASRGTGAYYGYTF
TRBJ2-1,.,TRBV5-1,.,TGCGCCAGCAGCACGGATCAGGTCAATGAGCAGTTCTTC,CASSTDQVNEQFF
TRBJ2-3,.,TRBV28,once,TGTGCCAGCAGTTCACCGGGACAAGGCACAGATACGCAGTATTTT,CASSSPGQGTDTQYF
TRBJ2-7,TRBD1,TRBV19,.,TGTGCCAGTAGTGAACCGGGACAGGGGAGCTCCTACGAGCAGTACTTC,CASSEPGQGSSYEQYF
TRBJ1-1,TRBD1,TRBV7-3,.,TGTGCCAGCAGCCCTACAGGGGGTGGGACTGAAGCTTTCTTT,CASSPTGGGTEAFF
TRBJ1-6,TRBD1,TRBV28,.,TGTGCCAGCAGCGGGACAGGTTGGTCACCCCTCCACTTT,CASSGTGWSPLHF
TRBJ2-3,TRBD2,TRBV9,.,TGTGCCAGCAGCCAATTCCGGGACTACTCCACAGATACGCAGTATTTT,CASSQFRDYSTDTQYF
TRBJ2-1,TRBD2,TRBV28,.,TGTGCCAGCAGTTCCCCGGGACTAGCGGGAGGTAATGAGCAGTTCTTC,CASSSPGLAGGNEQFF
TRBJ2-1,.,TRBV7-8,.,TGTGCCAGCAGCATGACTAGCAATGAGCAGTTCTTC,CASSMTSNEQFF
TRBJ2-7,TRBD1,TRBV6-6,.,TGTGCCAGCCAGAGACAGGGGGCGGGAGAGTCCTACGAGCAGTACTTC,CASQRQGAGESYEQYF
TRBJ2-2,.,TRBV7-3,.,TGTGCCAGCAGCCCGGACACCTCCACCGGGGAGCTGTTTTTT,CASSPDTSTGELFF
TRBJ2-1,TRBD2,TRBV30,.,TGTGCCTGGACTAGCGGGAGGGAGGGTTACAATGAGCAGTTCTTC,CAWTSGREGYNEQFF